The rows below give T cell receptor beta chains drawn from one sample of a study of identical twins. One entry per CDR3 protein, called by TCRdb with MiXCR from the 5' RACE reads. The sample includes some 570,000 distinct CDR3 sequences, about 20% of them seen just once. The sample also formed part of further work on yellow fever vaccine responses in identical twins.

The sequenced sample was CD4+ T cells sorted from blood. These receptor sequences come from a woman aged 18 to 35 in good health. Both conserved end residues are part of each CDR3. The order of the fields is CDR3 length, clone size, J gene, D gene, V gene, CDR3 DNA, CDR3 protein. D genes are given only for firm matches. Clone size is given for some rows only: seen once, a few or many times, or a class if the clone is expanded.

cdr3_length: 14
clone_size: few
j_call: TRBJ2-5
d_call: .
v_call: TRBV10-3
cdr3_nt: TGTGCCATCAGTGAATATTCAGGGGTTCAGACCCAGTACTTC
cdr3_aa: CAISEYSGVQTQYF

cdr3_length: 15
clone_size: .
j_call: TRBJ2-2
d_call: TRBD2
v_call: TRBV9
cdr3_nt: TGTGCCAGCAGCGTAGGAACGGGAGGGATCGGGGAGCTGTTTTTT
cdr3_aa: CASSVGTGGIGELFF

cdr3_length: 17
clone_size: many
j_call: TRBJ2-1
d_call: TRBD2
v_call: TRBV3-1
cdr3_nt: TGTGCCAGCAGCCAAAAACGCGCGGGGGGCTCCTACAATGAGCAGTTCTTC
cdr3_aa: CASSQKRAGGSYNEQFF

cdr3_length: 14
clone_size: .
j_call: TRBJ1-4
d_call: TRBD1
v_call: TRBV20-1
cdr3_nt: TGCAGTGCTAGACCGACAGGGGGCCCGGAAAAACTGTTTTTT
cdr3_aa: CSARPTGGPEKLFF

cdr3_length: 15
clone_size: once
j_call: TRBJ1-5
d_call: TRBD1
v_call: TRBV20-1
cdr3_nt: TGCAGTGCCCGGAACCGGGACAGGGAGTATCAGCCCCAGCATTTT
cdr3_aa: CSARNRDREYQPQHF

cdr3_length: 16
clone_size: few
j_call: TRBJ1-2
d_call: TRBD1
v_call: TRBV12-3/TRBV12-4
cdr3_nt: TGTGCCAGCAGTGTCCCGGGACAGGGACTGGCGGTTGGCTACACCTTC
cdr3_aa: CASSVPGQGLAVGYTF

cdr3_length: 14
clone_size: .
j_call: TRBJ2-4
d_call: .
v_call: TRBV12-3/TRBV12-4
cdr3_nt: TGTGCCAGCAGTTTAGACATAGCCAAAAACATTCAGTACTTC
cdr3_aa: CASSLDIAKNIQYF

cdr3_length: 16
clone_size: .
j_call: TRBJ2-1
d_call: .
v_call: TRBV5-1
cdr3_nt: TGCGCCAGCAGCCTCGGAGGGGACCTCTCCTACAATGAGCAGTTCTTC
cdr3_aa: CASSLGGDLSYNEQFF

cdr3_length: 21
clone_size: .
j_call: TRBJ2-2
d_call: TRBD1
v_call: TRBV6-2/TRBV6-3
cdr3_nt: TGTGCCAGCAGTTTCTCACCGACAGGGGGCCTTTACCCGCCGAACACCGGGGAGCTGTTTTTT
cdr3_aa: CASSFSPTGGLYPPNTGELFF

cdr3_length: 15
clone_size: .
j_call: TRBJ2-1
d_call: TRBD2
v_call: TRBV12-3/TRBV12-4
cdr3_nt: TGTGCCAGCAGTCAGACTAGCCGACCCTACAATGAGCAGTTCTTC
cdr3_aa: CASSQTSRPYNEQFF

cdr3_length: 16
clone_size: .
j_call: TRBJ1-6
d_call: TRBD1
v_call: TRBV12-3/TRBV12-4
cdr3_nt: TGTGCCAGCAGTTCTGGGCAGGGGGCCTTCAATTCACCCCTCCACTTT
cdr3_aa: CASSSGQGAFNSPLHF

cdr3_length: 14
clone_size: few
j_call: TRBJ2-1
d_call: TRBD2
v_call: TRBV12-3/TRBV12-4
cdr3_nt: TGTGCCAGCCAGAAGTGGGGGGGGAACAATGAGCAGTTCTTC
cdr3_aa: CASQKWGGNNEQFF

cdr3_length: 19
clone_size: few
j_call: TRBJ2-3
d_call: TRBD2
v_call: TRBV3-1
cdr3_nt: TGTGCCAGCAGCCAAGATGGCGGTAGCGGGAGGAAGAGCACAGATACGCAGTATTTT
cdr3_aa: CASSQDGGSGRKSTDTQYF

cdr3_length: 12
clone_size: .
j_call: TRBJ1-1
d_call: .
v_call: TRBV12-3/TRBV12-4
cdr3_nt: TGTGCCAGCAAACGCGAGAACACTGAAGCTTTCTTT
cdr3_aa: CASKRENTEAFF

cdr3_length: 12
clone_size: .
j_call: TRBJ1-2
d_call: .
v_call: TRBV9
cdr3_nt: TGTGCCAGCAGCGCTCGGGACTATGGCTACACCTTC
cdr3_aa: CASSARDYGYTF

cdr3_length: 14
clone_size: .
j_call: TRBJ2-2
d_call: TRBD2
v_call: TRBV20-1
cdr3_nt: TGCAGCTTCCTCGGGGGGGAGGGCACCGGGGAGCTGTTTTTT
cdr3_aa: CSFLGGEGTGELFF

cdr3_length: 15
clone_size: few
j_call: TRBJ2-3
d_call: .
v_call: TRBV20-1
cdr3_nt: TGCAGTGCTCTCTCCCCAGCGGAGAGCACAGATACGCAGTATTTT
cdr3_aa: CSALSPAESTDTQYF

cdr3_length: 16
clone_size: .
j_call: TRBJ1-5
d_call: TRBD1
v_call: TRBV6-1
cdr3_nt: TGTGCCAGCAGTAGACAAAGACAGGGGGTAAATCAGCCCCAGCATTTT
cdr3_aa: CASSRQRQGVNQPQHF

cdr3_length: 16
clone_size: few
j_call: TRBJ2-1
d_call: TRBD1
v_call: TRBV7-9
cdr3_nt: TGTGCCAGCAGCTCGGGACAGGGGATAAGGTACAATGAGCAGTTCTTC
cdr3_aa: CASSSGQGIRYNEQFF

cdr3_length: 14
clone_size: .
j_call: TRBJ2-7
d_call: .
v_call: TRBV29-1
cdr3_nt: TGCAGCGTCCTGACACGGCAGGGGGACTGGGAGCAGTACTTC
cdr3_aa: CSVLTRQGDWEQYF

cdr3_length: 15
clone_size: .
j_call: TRBJ2-3
d_call: TRBD2
v_call: TRBV27
cdr3_nt: TGTGCCAGCAGTTCTAGAGGACTAGCCACAGATACGCAGTATTTT
cdr3_aa: CASSSRGLATDTQYF

cdr3_length: 15
clone_size: .
j_call: TRBJ2-3
d_call: .
v_call: TRBV3-1
cdr3_nt: TGTGCCAGCAGCCAAGAAGGCTGGAGCACAGATACGCAGTATTTT
cdr3_aa: CASSQEGWSTDTQYF

cdr3_length: 13
clone_size: .
j_call: TRBJ1-1
d_call: TRBD1
v_call: TRBV5-5
cdr3_nt: TGTGCCAGCAGCGGGACAGGGGAGGCTGAAGCTTTCTTT
cdr3_aa: CASSGTGEAEAFF

cdr3_length: 16
clone_size: .
j_call: TRBJ2-5
d_call: TRBD2
v_call: TRBV20-1
cdr3_nt: TGCAGTGCTAGCTCCCATAGCGGGAGTCGGCAAGAGACCCAGTACTTC
cdr3_aa: CSASSHSGSRQETQYF

cdr3_length: 15
clone_size: .
j_call: TRBJ2-7
d_call: TRBD2
v_call: TRBV6-1
cdr3_nt: TGTGCCAGCAGTGAAGGGAGCGGGAGTTGGTACGAGCAGTACTTC
cdr3_aa: CASSEGSGSWYEQYF

cdr3_length: 14
clone_size: few
j_call: TRBJ1-1
d_call: .
v_call: TRBV2
cdr3_nt: TGTGCCAGCAGGAAAGACAGCATGAACACTGAAGCTTTCTTT
cdr3_aa: CASRKDSMNTEAFF

cdr3_length: 15
clone_size: .
j_call: TRBJ2-1
d_call: TRBD2
v_call: TRBV5-5
cdr3_nt: TGTGCCAGCAGCTCGCTAGCGGGAGTTGTAGATGAGCAGTTCTTC
cdr3_aa: CASSSLAGVVDEQFF

cdr3_length: 15
clone_size: few
j_call: TRBJ2-3
d_call: TRBD1
v_call: TRBV6-2/TRBV6-3
cdr3_nt: TGTGCCAGCAGTTACCGGGACAGGGGTTCAGATACGCAGTATTTT
cdr3_aa: CASSYRDRGSDTQYF

cdr3_length: 11
clone_size: few
j_call: TRBJ2-3
d_call: .
v_call: TRBV12-5
cdr3_nt: TGTGCTAGTGGTTTTGCAGATACGCAGTATTTT
cdr3_aa: CASGFADTQYF

cdr3_length: 13
clone_size: .
j_call: TRBJ1-2
d_call: TRBD1
v_call: TRBV10-3
cdr3_nt: TGTGCCATCAGTGAGAGGACAGGGGATGGCTACACCTTC
cdr3_aa: CAISERTGDGYTF

cdr3_length: 12
clone_size: many
j_call: TRBJ2-1
d_call: .
v_call: TRBV20-1
cdr3_nt: TGCAGTGCTAGAGATATCAACAGTGAGCAGTTCTTC
cdr3_aa: CSARDINSEQFF

cdr3_length: 16
clone_size: .
j_call: TRBJ2-2
d_call: .
v_call: TRBV28
cdr3_nt: TGTGCCAGCAGTTTGCTCGGGGCAGGGGACACCGGGGAGCTGTTTTTT
cdr3_aa: CASSLLGAGDTGELFF

cdr3_length: 15
clone_size: .
j_call: TRBJ2-3
d_call: .
v_call: TRBV7-2
cdr3_nt: TGTGCCAGCAGCTTCCGAAATTTATACACAGATACGCAGTATTTT
cdr3_aa: CASSFRNLYTDTQYF

cdr3_length: 15
clone_size: .
j_call: TRBJ2-2
d_call: .
v_call: TRBV6-1
cdr3_nt: TGTGCCAGCAGACAGCCCTCGGGAAACACCGGGGAGCTGTTTTTT
cdr3_aa: CASRQPSGNTGELFF

cdr3_length: 16
clone_size: .
j_call: TRBJ2-1
d_call: TRBD2
v_call: TRBV5-1
cdr3_nt: TGCGCCAGCAGCTTGGGTAGCGGGAGTCTCCTCAATGAGCAGTTCTTC
cdr3_aa: CASSLGSGSLLNEQFF

cdr3_length: 16
clone_size: .
j_call: TRBJ2-3
d_call: TRBD2
v_call: TRBV12-3/TRBV12-4
cdr3_nt: TGTGCCAGCAGTTTTCGGCGGGAGAGGTGGACAGATACGCAGTATTTT
cdr3_aa: CASSFRRERWTDTQYF

cdr3_length: 16
clone_size: .
j_call: TRBJ2-6
d_call: .
v_call: TRBV10-3
cdr3_nt: TGTGCCATCAGTGGCTTAGGACAGTCTGGGGCCAACGTCCTGACTTTC
cdr3_aa: CAISGLGQSGANVLTF

cdr3_length: 15
clone_size: many
j_call: TRBJ2-3
d_call: TRBD2
v_call: TRBV12-3/TRBV12-4
cdr3_nt: TGTGCCAGCAGTTTCGGACTAGCGGGCACAGATACGCAGTATTTT
cdr3_aa: CASSFGLAGTDTQYF

cdr3_length: 12
clone_size: many
j_call: TRBJ2-3
d_call: .
v_call: TRBV6-6
cdr3_nt: TGTGCCAGCGCCCCCGGGTATAGCGGGCAGTATTTT
cdr3_aa: CASAPGYSGQYF

cdr3_length: 15
clone_size: .
j_call: TRBJ1-1
d_call: TRBD1
v_call: TRBV7-2
cdr3_nt: TGTGCCAGCAGCTTAGCCGGGACAGGGAGAACTGAAGCTTTCTTT
cdr3_aa: CASSLAGTGRTEAFF

cdr3_length: 15
clone_size: .
j_call: TRBJ2-5
d_call: .
v_call: TRBV7-3
cdr3_nt: TGTGCCAGCACCGTCTATTGGGGGCAGCAAGAGACCCAGTACTTC
cdr3_aa: CASTVYWGQQETQYF

cdr3_length: 14
clone_size: .
j_call: TRBJ1-4
d_call: .
v_call: TRBV4-1
cdr3_nt: TGCGCCAGCAGCCAGACAGTAATAGGGGAAAAACTGTTTTTT
cdr3_aa: CASSQTVIGEKLFF

cdr3_length: 13
clone_size: .
j_call: TRBJ2-4
d_call: TRBD1
v_call: TRBV2
cdr3_nt: TGTGCCAGCAGTGAAGCTATAAGACAGGGCCTAATCTTC
cdr3_aa: CASSEAIRQGLIF

cdr3_length: 16
clone_size: .
j_call: TRBJ2-3
d_call: TRBD2
v_call: TRBV24-1
cdr3_nt: TGTGCCACCAGTGATTCGCGGGGGGCGGGGACAGATACGCAGTATTTT
cdr3_aa: CATSDSRGAGTDTQYF

cdr3_length: 14
clone_size: .
j_call: TRBJ2-5
d_call: .
v_call: TRBV11-3
cdr3_nt: TGTGCCAGCAGCTTAGGTCACAAACAAGAGACCCAGTACTTC
cdr3_aa: CASSLGHKQETQYF

cdr3_length: 14
clone_size: .
j_call: TRBJ1-2
d_call: .
v_call: TRBV12-3/TRBV12-4
cdr3_nt: TGTGCCAGCAGTTTCGAGGGAGTCGGCTATGGCTACACCTTC
cdr3_aa: CASSFEGVGYGYTF